The entry that follows covers one TCR beta chain sequence. These data originate in a study of shared clonotypes between healthy human individuals. Every subset's genomic DNA went evenly onto several immunoSEQ plates. The repertoire was sequenced with immunoSEQ multiplex PCR; TCRdb's copy has only in-frame clones and lacks some. The sample yields over 2 million clones, roughly 92% seen once. The sample comprised naive CD4+ T cells from PBMCs. Subset described: CD45RA+ positively selected. This receptor was identified in a man in his late teens or twenties in good health. Some clones in this sample may be carry-over from other donors' samples.

CDR3 sequence reads: CAISRQGQWGPDGYTF. CDR3 DNA: TGTGCCATCAGTCGGCAGGGACAGTGGGGGCCGGATGGCTACACCTTC. The V call is TRBV10-3, the J call TRBJ1-2, with 7 bases lining up with TRBD1. There are 16 residues in the CDR3. The trim removed 5 bases at V and 6 bases at J, leaving 15 bases unmatched. The V gene's germline CDR1 is ENHRY and CDR2 SYGVKD.